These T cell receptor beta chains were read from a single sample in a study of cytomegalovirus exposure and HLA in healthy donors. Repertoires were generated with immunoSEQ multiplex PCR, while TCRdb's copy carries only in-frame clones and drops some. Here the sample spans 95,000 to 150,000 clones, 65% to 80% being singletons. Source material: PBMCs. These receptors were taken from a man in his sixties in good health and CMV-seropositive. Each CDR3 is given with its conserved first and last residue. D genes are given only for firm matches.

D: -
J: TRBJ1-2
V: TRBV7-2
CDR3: CASSLTAGEGYTF

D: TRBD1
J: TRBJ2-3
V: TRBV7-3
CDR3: CASSLGATAGQGNTQYF

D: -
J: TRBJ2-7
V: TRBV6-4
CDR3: CASRRNRPSSYEQYF

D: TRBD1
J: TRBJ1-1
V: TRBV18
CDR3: CASSFRTGATEAFF

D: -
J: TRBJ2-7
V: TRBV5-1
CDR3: CASSLKGDGYEQYF

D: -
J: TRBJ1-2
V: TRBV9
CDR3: CASSVAGSTNYGYTF

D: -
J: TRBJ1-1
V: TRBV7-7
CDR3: CASSKQKNTEAFF

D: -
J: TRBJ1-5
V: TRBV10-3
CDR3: CAISALSESQPQHF

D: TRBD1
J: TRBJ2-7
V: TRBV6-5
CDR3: CASSYGRGQYEQYF

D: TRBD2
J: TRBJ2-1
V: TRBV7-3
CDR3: CASGEAGDINEQFF

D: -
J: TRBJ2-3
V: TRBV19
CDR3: CASSSRGTAKDADTQYF

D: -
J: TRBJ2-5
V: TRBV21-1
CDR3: CASSKPFPAAGQETQYF

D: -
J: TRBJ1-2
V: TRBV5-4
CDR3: CASSLAIGRGGYTF

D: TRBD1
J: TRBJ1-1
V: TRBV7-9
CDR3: CASSLGQGRWTEAFF

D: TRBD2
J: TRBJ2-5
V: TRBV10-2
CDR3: CASSRSTSGETQYF

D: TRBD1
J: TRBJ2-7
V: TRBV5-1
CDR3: CASSLALGQAYEQYF

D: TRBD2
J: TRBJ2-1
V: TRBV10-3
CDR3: CAISGATSGGYNEQFF

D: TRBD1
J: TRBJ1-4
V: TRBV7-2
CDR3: CASSLIGGGLLFF

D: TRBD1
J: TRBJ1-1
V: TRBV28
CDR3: CASSRTGGNTEAFF

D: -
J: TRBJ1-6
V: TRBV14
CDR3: CASSPTRGRDNSPLHF

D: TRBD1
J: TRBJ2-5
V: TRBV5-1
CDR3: CASSPQLGQGAGEQYF

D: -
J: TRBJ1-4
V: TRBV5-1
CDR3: CASSLGAATNEKLFF

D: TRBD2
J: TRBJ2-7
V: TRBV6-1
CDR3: CAGSAGGTLYEQYF

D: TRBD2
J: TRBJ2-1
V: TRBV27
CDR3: CASSRRAEGLAPSNEQFF

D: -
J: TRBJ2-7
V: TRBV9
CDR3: CASSVGAGATTYEQYF

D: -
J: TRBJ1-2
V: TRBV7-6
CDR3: CASSPDGGALYGYTF

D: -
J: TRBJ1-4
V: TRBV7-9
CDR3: CASSPAGGRANEKLFF

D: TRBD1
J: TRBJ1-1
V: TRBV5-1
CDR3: CASSRTGGAGTAEAFF

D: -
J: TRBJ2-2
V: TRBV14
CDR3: CASSQGLATGELFF

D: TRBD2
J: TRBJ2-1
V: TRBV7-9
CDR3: CASSLGAGGGYNEQFF

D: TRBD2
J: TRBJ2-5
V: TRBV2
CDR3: CASSLARGSGSVQYF

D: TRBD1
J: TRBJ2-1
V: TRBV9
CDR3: CASSGTGSPIYNEQFF

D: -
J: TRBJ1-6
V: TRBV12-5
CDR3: CASGFGTGELALHF

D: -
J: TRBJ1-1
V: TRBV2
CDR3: CASSVLASNTEAFF

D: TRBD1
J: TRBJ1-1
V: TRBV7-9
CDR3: CASSDRDRVNTEAFF

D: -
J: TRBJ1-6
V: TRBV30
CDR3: CALRRGGLSSYNSPLHF

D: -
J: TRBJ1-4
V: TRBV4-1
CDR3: CASSQGPPGRRSANEKLFF

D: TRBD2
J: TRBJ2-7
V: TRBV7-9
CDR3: CASSPVGGFEQYF

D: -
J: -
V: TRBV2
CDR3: CASSEQQSYEQYF

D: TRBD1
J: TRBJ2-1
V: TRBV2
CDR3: CASSDQLDRETYNEQFF

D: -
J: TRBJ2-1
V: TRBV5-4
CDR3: CASSFGGLNEQFF